This T cell receptor beta chain originates from a study of CD8+ T cells in alopecia areata. Study-level points and caveats: There were also resident alphabeta T cells of normal skin sequenced in scalp samples.

After isolation, RNA underwent reverse transcription to generate cDNA as the sequencing template. TCRdb's copy holds only in-frame clones and misses some; the assay was immunoSEQ multiplex PCR. The table records 180,000 or so clones, roughly 64% of them present only once. In regard to this clone: Antigen unknown.

The CDR3 extends over 17 amino acids. The germline V gene encodes CDR1 SGHRS and CDR2 YFSETQ. V was cut by 3 bases and J by 5 bases, with 23 bases left in between. Treatment in this sample: oral pan-JAK inhibitor, 5-10 mg twice daily. The sample consisted of CD4+ T cells sorted from blood, taken at week 24, from a patient treated with tofacitinib. The chain couples TRBV5-1 to TRBJ2-5, with TRBD2 as a possible D gene (6 bases). This receptor was taken from a human donor with alopecia areata. CDR3 amino acids: CASSSGSPGIAGETQYF. For the CDR3, the DNA is TGCGCCAGCAGCTCAGGCTCCCCAGGGATTGCGGGGGAGACCCAGTACTTC.